This T cell receptor (beta chain) came from a study of shared clonotypes between healthy human individuals. For sorted subsets, about 190 ng DNA per replicate equaled about 30,000 T cell genomes. The method was immunoSEQ multiplex PCR; TCRdb's version includes in-frame clones alone and lacks a portion of them. The sample comprises around 2.5 million clones, 93% of which are singletons, and 0.35% to 0.45% rests with the top ten. The TCR was taken from a young man in good health. Some clones in this sample may be carry-over from other donors' samples. The sequencing input was naive CD4+ T cells from PBMCs. As to subset: CD45RA+ positively selected.

The CDR3 sequence is CASRRITPGQGQPQHF. In DNA, the CDR3 is TGTGCCAGCAGAAGAATAACGCCGGGACAGGGGCAGCCCCAGCATTTT. The rearrangement links TRBV27 to TRBJ1-5, with 10 bases identical to TRBD1. This CDR3 spans 16 amino acids. Germline V gene lookup returns CDR1 MNHEY and CDR2 SMNVEV (reference sequence). Trimming at V came to 6 bases and at J to 7 bases, leaving 12 bases not matched to a gene.